The 13 T cell receptor beta chains given below trace back to one sample, sequenced in a study of blood T cell repertoires in COVID-19. Produced via immunoSEQ multiplex PCR; TCRdb's table is partial and in-frame only. The sample has 250,000 to 300,000 clones; 75% to 90% are singletons. Sequencing was done on a sample of peripheral blood. These receptors were collected from a man in his forties with acute or convalescent COVID-19.

The V gene is TRBV11-2, the J gene TRBJ2-1; maybe TRBD2 (7 bases). Germline-derived CDR1 and CDR2 are SGHAT and FQNNGV. The CDR3 length is 15 residues. Trimming cost V 2 bases and J 7 bases, with 15 bases left between them. Here the CDR3 reads CASSLLQGGRNEQFF. CDR3 DNA: TGTGCCAGCAGCTTATTACAGGGAGGGAGGAATGAGCAGTTCTTC.

The CDR3 loop reads CAGYRGESPTDTQYF. In nucleotides, the CDR3 is TGTGCCGGATACAGGGGGGAAAGTCCCACAGATACGCAGTATTTT. J is TRBJ2-3 and V is TRBV2; TRBD1 matches at 8 bases. The CDR3 spans 15 residues. Germline assignment: CDR1 SNHLY and CDR2 FYNNEI. The ends lost 11 bases at V and 2 bases at J; junction bases unmatched: 12. The whole variable domain, remainder taken from reference TRBV2 and TRBJ2-3, is EPEVTQTPSHQVTQMGQEVILRCVPISNHLYFYWYRQILGQKVEFLVSFYNNEISEKSEIFDDQFSVERPDGSNFTLKIRSTKLEDSAMYFCAGYRGESPTDTQYFGPGTRLTVL.

The rearrangement uses TRBV5-1 and TRBJ1-4; no reliable D call. This CDR3 has 15 residues. Trimming removed 5 bases at V and 3 bases at J, with 14 bases between. Germline V lookup: CDR1 SGHRS, CDR2 YFSETQ. Here the CDR3 reads CASRPGGLANEKLFF. Here the CDR3 DNA reads TGCGCCAGCAGACCGGGTGGTTTGGCTAATGAAAAACTGTTTTTT.

The gene calls are TRBV29-1 and TRBJ2-7, with D hard to call. Per the germline V gene, CDR1 is SQVTM and CDR2 is ANQGSEA. V was shortened by 5 bases and J by 0 bases, with 11 bases between the two germline ends. This CDR3 has 13 residues. The CDR3: CSVRLMSSYEQYF. CDR3 bases: TGCAGCGTTCGTCTAATGAGCTCCTACGAGCAGTACTTC.

The chain links TRBV7-2 to TRBJ1-1, with 8 bases fitting TRBD1. Germline V gene data show CDR1 as SGHTA and CDR2 as FQGNSA. The CDR3 length is 14 residues. After removal of 6 bases from V and 4 bases from J, the junction contained 7 bases not matched to a gene. CDR3 DNA: TGTGCCAGCAGGCCTACAGGGGGGAGCACTGAAGCTTTCTTT. Translation: CASRPTGGSTEAFF.

The J gene is TRBJ2-6, the V gene TRBV28; no clear D. Trimming cost V 9 bases and J 4 bases, with 13 bases left between them. Germline CDR1 MDHEN, CDR2 SYDVKM. CDR3 length: 14 residues. The CDR3 DNA sequence: TGTGCCAGTAACAGACGTGGAGGGGCCAACGTCCTGACTTTC. Translation: CASNRRGGANVLTF.

The genes are TRBV28 and TRBJ2-7; 10 bases agree with TRBD2. This CDR3 has 16 amino acids. Trimming removed 3 bases from V and 3 bases from J; junction bases left unmatched: 8. CDR1 and CDR2 (germline): MDHEN, SYDVKM. Written as DNA, the CDR3 is TGTGCCAGCAGTTTGGTTACTAGCGGGGTCAACTACGAGCAGTACTTC. This gives the protein CASSLVTSGVNYEQYF.

The rearrangement links TRBV3-1 (or the pseudogene TRBV3-2) to TRBJ2-5; 7 bases are a match to TRBD1. CDR1 and CDR2 (germline): LGHDT, YNNKEL (reference sequence). J gave up 4 bases and V 4 bases, and 6 bases lay outside the gene matches. CDR3 size: 14 residues. CDR3 protein: CASSRGQAVETQYF. The CDR3, as DNA: TGTGCCAGCAGCCGAGGACAGGCAGTAGAGACCCAGTACTTC.

This clone has only one observation. The chain joins TRBV11-2 to TRBJ1-4, with D perhaps TRBD1 (5 bases). Looked up from germline, CDR1 is SGHAT and CDR2 is FQNNGV. The length of the CDR3 is 16 residues. The ends were cut back, 5 bases at V and 7 bases at J, with 20 bases in the middle. CDR3 DNA sequence: TGTGCCAGCAGCCCTATGCGGGGCAAAAGGGGTGAAAAACTGTTTTTT. Encoded protein: CASSPMRGKRGEKLFF.

This clone was counted a single time. This chain connects TRBV9 to TRBJ2-6; D is uncertain. V lost 0 bases and J 0 bases, leaving 7 bases between the germline ends. The CDR3 is 16 residues long. The germline V gene has CDR1 SGDLS and CDR2 YYNGEE. As DNA, the CDR3 is TGTGCCAGCAGCGTAGCTAAAGCCTCTGGGGCCAACGTCCTGACTTTC. Its translation: CASSVAKASGANVLTF.

The CDR3 coding sequence is TGTGCCAGCAGTTACGACAGTCTCTCGGTAAACTATGGCTACACCTTC. Translated: CASSYDSLSVNYGYTF. The chain uses TRBV6-6 and TRBJ1-2, with D possibly TRBD1 on 5 matching bases. The CDR3 loop spans 16 amino acids. Germline V gene data show CDR1 as MNHNY and CDR2 as SVGAGI (reference sequence). V lost 2 bases, J lost 2 bases, and 15 bases lay in between.

The V and J genes are TRBV24-1 and TRBJ2-1; D is unresolved. Between the trimmed V and J ends, which lost 5 bases and 6 bases, there was a span of 7 bases. CDR1 KGHDR and CDR2 SFDVKD come from the germline V gene. This CDR3 has 12 amino acids. CDR3 protein: CATSVHSNEQFF. The CDR3 coding sequence is TGTGCCACCAGTGTGCACAGCAATGAGCAGTTCTTC.

Only one count was recorded for this clone. The V gene is TRBV9, the J gene TRBJ1-6; D is undetermined. The CDR3 length is 15 residues. Between the trimmed V and J ends, which lost 3 bases and 0 bases, there was a span of 7 bases. CDR1 and CDR2 (germline): SGDLS, YYNGEE. The CDR3 spells CASSELSSYNSPLHF. CDR3 nucleotides: TGTGCCAGCAGCGAGTTGAGCTCCTATAATTCACCCCTCCACTTT.